These 6 T cell receptor beta chains came from one sample sequenced in a study of cytomegalovirus exposure and HLA in healthy donors. TCRdb's table, derived via immunoSEQ multiplex PCR, lists solely in-frame clones and lacks some. This sample has fewer than 300,000 clones, with roughly 90% found just once. The sample taken for sequencing was PBMCs. The origin of the receptors is a woman aged 18-30 years in good health and CMV-seronegative.

The sample holds one count of this clone. The chain carries TRBV7-9 and TRBJ2-7; TRBD2 matches 7 bases. Looked up from germline, CDR1 is SEHNR and CDR2 is FQNEAQ (reference sequence). This CDR3 region has 15 residues. The V segment lost 4 bases and the J segment 0 bases; nucleotides outside the gene matches: 6. CDR3 amino acids: CASSSHAGDSYEQYF. For the CDR3, the DNA is TGTGCCAGCAGCTCCCACGCGGGGGACTCCTACGAGCAGTACTTC.

The chain couples TRBV28 to TRBJ2-5, with 12 bases aligning to TRBD1. Per the germline V gene, CDR1 is MDHEN and CDR2 is SYDVKM. The CDR3 is made up of 14 amino acids. Trimming cost V 7 bases and J 5 bases; bases outside gene matches: 5. Here the CDR3 reads CASTGTGGWETQYF. CDR3 coding DNA: TGTGCCAGCACAGGGACAGGGGGCTGGGAGACCCAGTACTTC.

The chain employs TRBV19 and TRBJ1-5; D may be TRBD1 (5 bases). Trimming removed 7 bases at V and 6 bases at J, with 19 bases between. Germline CDR1 is LNHDA and CDR2 is SQIVND (reference sequence). This CDR3 spans 15 amino acids. The CDR3 coding sequence is TGTGCCAGTAACGCTTGGGGCAGCTCGGTTCAGCCCCAGCATTTT. It is translated as CASNAWGSSVQPQHF.

This clone appeared once. CDR3 sequence (DNA): TGCAGTGCTAATAGAGAGGGCAAGCAGTACTTC. Its protein is CSANREGKQYF. This sequence joins TRBV20-1 and TRBJ2-7, with D perhaps TRBD2 (5 bases). Looked up from germline, CDR1 is DFQATT and CDR2 is SNEGSKA (reference sequence). V dropped 4 bases and J dropped 8 bases, with 12 bases sitting between them. There are 11 residues in the CDR3.

The V gene is TRBV5-1, the J gene TRBJ2-2; 12 positions match TRBD2. CDR1 is SGHRS, CDR2 YFSETQ, per germline. V shed 1 base and J 7 bases; nucleotides not matched to a gene: 8. The CDR3 consists of 17 residues. CDR3 sequence reads: CASSLLAGGPGDGELFF. The CDR3 DNA is TGCGCCAGCAGCTTGCTAGCGGGAGGGCCCGGGGACGGGGAGCTGTTTTTT.

In this sample, this clone turned up once. The chain couples TRBV6-1 to TRBJ1-2, with TRBD1 as a possible D gene (5 bases). Trimming pared 6 bases from V and 7 bases from J, leaving 18 bases between. This CDR3 is 14 amino acids long. Looked up from germline, CDR1 is MNHNS and CDR2 is SASEGT. The CDR3 region is CASRRDVDISGYTF. The CDR3 nucleotides are TGTGCCAGCAGGCGGGACGTTGACATCTCTGGCTACACCTTC.